The clone carrying this T cell receptor (beta chain) was counted many times. Antigen: not known. The unsorted libraries originated from 2 million PBMCs kept at -80 C. Synthesis of cDNA was carried out by template-switch 5'RACE. The reaction used 10-nucleotide random UMIs. One entry per CDR3 protein, called by TCRdb with MiXCR from the 5' RACE reads. The sample lists tens of thousands of distinct CDR3 sequences; less than 5.5% were seen once. This specimen belongs to a study of neurological immune-mediated disorders. Broader study findings: As far as clinical or MRI features were concerned, none was associated with the multiple sclerosis repertoire cluster. On phylogenetic grouping, the repertoires of 18 of 34 multiple sclerosis patients fell within one related-CDR3 cluster, constituting a possible signature.

The TCR originated in a man aged 25-40 years with multiple sclerosis. Sequencing used PBMCs.

CDR3 nucleotides: TGCGCCAGCAACCGGGGGGGGGCTCTCAATGAGCAGTTCTTC. This encodes CASNRGGALNEQFF. This chain joins TRBV5-1 and TRBJ2-1; 8 nucleotides match TRBD2. This CDR3 contains 14 residues. Germline assignment: CDR1 SGHRS and CDR2 YFSETQ. Trimming at V came to 6 bases and at J to 6 bases, leaving 8 bases not matched to a gene. Filled out from reference TRBV5-1 and TRBJ2-1, the complete variable domain reads KAGVTQTPRYLIKTRGQQVTLSCSPISGHRSVSWYQQTPGQGLQFLFEYFSETQRNKGNFPGRFSGRQFSNSRSEMNVSTLELGDSALYLCASNRGGALNEQFFGPGTRLTVL.